What follows is one T cell receptor (beta chain) and its context. This specimen belongs to a study of T cells after somatic rescue of genetic block. TCRdb's table, derived via immunoSEQ multiplex PCR, lists solely in-frame clones and lacks some. The sample includes some 70,000 clones, approximately 90% seen only once; the top ten take less than 3.5%. Looked up from germline, CDR1 is SGHRS and CDR2 is YFSETQ. CDR3 size: 15 residues. With 0 bases removed from V and 3 bases from J, the gap between germline ends came to 12 bases. This sequence originates from a man aged 30 to 45. This chain links TRBV5-1 with TRBJ1-1, with TRBD1 as a possible D gene (6 bases). Sequencing was carried out using peripheral blood mononuclear cells (PBMCs). This CDR3 reads CASSLGLGGHTEAFF. The CDR3 DNA sequence: TGCGCCAGCAGCTTGGGCCTTGGGGGCCACACTGAAGCTTTCTTT.